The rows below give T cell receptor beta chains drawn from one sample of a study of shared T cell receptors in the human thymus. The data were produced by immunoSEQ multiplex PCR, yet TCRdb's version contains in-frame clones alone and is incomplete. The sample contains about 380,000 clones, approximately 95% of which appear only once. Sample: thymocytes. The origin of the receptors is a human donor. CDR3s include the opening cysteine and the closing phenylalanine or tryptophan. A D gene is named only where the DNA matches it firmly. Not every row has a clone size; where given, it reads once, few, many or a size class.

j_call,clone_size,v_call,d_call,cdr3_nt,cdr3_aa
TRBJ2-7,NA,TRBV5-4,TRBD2,TGTGCCAGCAGCTTGGCCCCATTACCAAGGACTAGCGGGAGCTACGAGCAGTACTTC,CASSLAPLPRTSGSYEQYF
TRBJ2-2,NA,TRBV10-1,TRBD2,TGCGCCAGCAGTGAAGGGAGGGTCCCGGGCGGGGAGCTGTTTTTT,CASSEGRVPGGELFF
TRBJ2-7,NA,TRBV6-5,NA,TGTGCCAGCAGTTACTCGGCCAGTTTATACGAGCAGTACTTC,CASSYSASLYEQYF
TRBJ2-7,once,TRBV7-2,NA,TGTGCCAGCAGCTTAGCGGAGGGGGGGAGGTCCTACGAGCAGTACTTC,CASSLAEGGRSYEQYF
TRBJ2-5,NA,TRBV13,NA,TGTGCCAGCAGTGGGGGAGCGTGGGGAGAGACCCAGTACTTC,CASSGGAWGETQYF
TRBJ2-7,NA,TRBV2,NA,TGTGCCAGCAGAGCCGCGAGGGCCGTTGAGCAGTACTTC,CASRAARAVEQYF
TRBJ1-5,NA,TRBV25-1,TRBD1,TGTGCCAGCAGTGACAGGGGGCACAATCAGCCCCAGCATTTT,CASSDRGHNQPQHF
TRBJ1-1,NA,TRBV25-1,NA,TGTGCCAGCAGTGAAGATAGAGAAGGAAACACTGAAGCTTTCTTT,CASSEDREGNTEAFF
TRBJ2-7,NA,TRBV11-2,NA,TGTGCCAGCAGCTTAGATTCGGGGCAATACTACGAGCAGTACTTC,CASSLDSGQYYEQYF
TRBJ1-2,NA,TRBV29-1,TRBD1,TGCAGCGTAAGGGGGACAGGCTTCGACGGCTACACCTTC,CSVRGTGFDGYTF
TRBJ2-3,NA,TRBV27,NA,TGTGCCAGCAGTTTTCGGACGGACTTCACAGATACGCAGTATTTT,CASSFRTDFTDTQYF